This T cell receptor (beta chain) was identified during a study of cytomegalovirus exposure and HLA in healthy donors. About the research overall: Among roughly 190 million T cells, an earlier analysis found roughly 110 million unique TCR beta sequences.

Donors counted as nominally healthy when sampled, yet unrecorded immune exposures were likely. About this clone itself: Antigen: not known.

Primers included in the PCR were 60 Vbeta and 13 Jbeta primers. Clones were read by immunoSEQ multiplex PCR, and TCRdb kept only the in-frame ones, dropping some. The table shows roughly 160,000 clones, with 77% occurring only once. V was clipped by 4 bases and J by 0 bases, with 12 bases between them. Germline CDR1 and CDR2: SGHTA and FQGNSA. CDR3 length: 15 residues. Study-wide points: Productive rates of about 90% or about 30% were seen for most TCR beta V segments in an earlier analysis. Relative to the approximately 660-donor mean, N-insertions were reportedly fewer in an Asian-associated ancestry cluster in a later analysis.

The sample consisted of PBMCs. The source of this sequence is a man between 50 and 59 years old in good health and CMV-seropositive. The chain combines TRBV7-2 with TRBJ1-1; unclear D gene. The CDR3 protein is CASSSEGRMNTEAFF. The CDR3 bases are TGTGCCAGCAGCTCGGAGGGCAGGATGAACACTGAAGCTTTCTTT.